Listed here are 9 T cell receptor beta chains from one sample, sequenced in a study of blood T cell repertoires in COVID-19. Sequencing used immunoSEQ multiplex PCR; TCRdb keeps in-frame clones, though not all of them. The profile shows 200,000 to 300,000 clones, about 83% of them singletons. The sample was peripheral blood. All receptors derive from a man aged 25-45 years who had recovered from COVID-19.

J is TRBJ2-5 and V is TRBV18; 7 bases match TRBD1. From germline, CDR1 is KGHSH and CDR2 LQKENI. The ends lost 6 bases at V and 4 bases at J; junction bases unmatched: 5. The length of the CDR3 is 13 residues. CDR3 loop: CASSRDSPETQYF. The CDR3 DNA follows: TGTGCCAGCTCTCGGGACAGCCCAGAGACCCAGTACTTC.

The rearrangement links TRBV5-5 to TRBJ1-5; 9 nucleotides line up with TRBD1. Germline CDR1 is SGHKS and CDR2 is YYEKEE (reference sequence). The CDR3 spans 15 residues. V lost 4 bases to trimming and J lost 6 bases; unmatched junction nucleotides: 8. The CDR3 coding sequence is TGTGCCAGCAGCGAGACAGGGGGTGAGGGTCAGCCCCAGCATTTT. Translating it yields CASSETGGEGQPQHF.

The V gene is TRBV7-2, the J gene TRBJ2-5; D perhaps matches TRBD1 (7 bases). Germline lookup yields CDR1 SGHTA and CDR2 FQGNSA. CDR3 size: 13 residues. Trimming left V 8 bases short and J 5 bases short, with 15 bases between. As DNA, the CDR3 is TGTGCCAGCGGAAAACAGGGGAGGGAGACCCAGTACTTC. Its translation: CASGKQGRETQYF.

The chain carries TRBV6-5 and TRBJ1-6, with 9 bases fitting TRBD1. This CDR3 has 14 amino acids. The J segment lost 11 bases and the V segment lost 6 bases, leaving 8 bases of the junction unmatched. CDR1 is MNHEY and CDR2 is SVGAGI in the germline V gene. The CDR3 sequence: CASSDGTGRPPLHF. CDR3 coding DNA: TGTGCCAGCAGCGACGGGACAGGGCGGCCACCCCTCCACTTT.

J is TRBJ1-2 and V is TRBV6-6, with D possibly being TRBD1 (6 bases). The V end was cut by 2 bases, the J end by 5 bases, with 15 bases between. This CDR3 region has 15 residues. Germline V gene data show CDR1 as MNHNY and CDR2 as SVGAGI (reference sequence). As DNA, the CDR3 is TGTGCCAGCAGTTACCCGGAGACAGGCCATTATGGCTACACCTTC. Translating it yields CASSYPETGHYGYTF.

This clone occurred once. The chain is built from TRBV19 and TRBJ2-1, with a weak D call TRBD2 (6 bases). CDR3 length equals 15 residues. V dropped 5 bases and J dropped 1 base, with 12 bases sitting between them. Germline CDR1 LNHDA, CDR2 SQIVND (reference sequence). As DNA, the CDR3 is TGTGCCAGTAGTTCTGGGGGGTTGTCCTACAATGAGCAGTTCTTC. It translates to CASSSGGLSYNEQFF.

J is TRBJ2-5 and V is TRBV7-8; D perhaps matches TRBD2 (6 bases). The CDR3 contains 14 residues. Trimming shortened V by 6 bases and J by 1 base, and 12 bases separated the two germline ends. Germline CDR1 is SGHVS and CDR2 is FQNEAQ. The CDR3 nucleotides read TGTGCCAGCAGTCCCCCCGGGGGCCAAGAGACCCAGTACTTC. Translated, it gives CASSPPGGQETQYF.

The V call is TRBV5-1, the J call TRBJ1-2; a possible D gene is TRBD1 (5 bases). V gave up 1 base and J gave up 3 bases, with 13 bases separating them. The CDR3 runs 15 residues. Germline-derived CDR1 and CDR2 are SGHRS and YFSETQ. CDR3 residues: CASSLQAGLDYGYTF. The DNA of the CDR3 is TGCGCCAGCAGCTTGCAAGCAGGGCTGGACTATGGCTACACCTTC.

V and J are TRBV6-5 and TRBJ1-6, with 7 bases identical to TRBD1. The CDR3 runs to 15 residues. V was clipped by 0 bases and J by 8 bases; unmatched bases: 4. From germline, CDR1 is MNHEY and CDR2 SVGAGI. The DNA of the CDR3 is TGTGCCAGCAGTTACTCGACAGGGCGTGATTCACCCCTCCACTTT. Its protein product is CASSYSTGRDSPLHF.